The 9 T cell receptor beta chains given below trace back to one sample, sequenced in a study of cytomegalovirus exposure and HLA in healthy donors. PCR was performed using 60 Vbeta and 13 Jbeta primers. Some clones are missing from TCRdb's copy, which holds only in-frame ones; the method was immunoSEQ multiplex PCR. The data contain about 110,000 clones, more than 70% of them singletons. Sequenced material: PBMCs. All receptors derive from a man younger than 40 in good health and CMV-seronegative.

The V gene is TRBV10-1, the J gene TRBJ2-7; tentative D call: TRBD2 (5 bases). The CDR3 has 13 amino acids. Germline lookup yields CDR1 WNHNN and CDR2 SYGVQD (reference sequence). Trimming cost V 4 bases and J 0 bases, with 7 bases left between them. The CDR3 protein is CASSVGSSYEQYF. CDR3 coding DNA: TGCGCCAGCAGTGTTGGGAGCTCCTACGAGCAGTACTTC.

The CDR3 sequence: CASSPSGGAGANVLTF. The CDR3 nucleotides read TGTGCCAGCTCACCCTCGGGGGGGGCCGGGGCCAACGTCCTGACTTTC. V usage is TRBV18 and J usage is TRBJ2-6; 8 nucleotides align to TRBD2. Germline trimming cut 3 bases from V and 4 bases from J; bases unmatched to any gene: 5. This CDR3 has 16 amino acids. Germline V CDR1 and CDR2: KGHSH, LQKENI.

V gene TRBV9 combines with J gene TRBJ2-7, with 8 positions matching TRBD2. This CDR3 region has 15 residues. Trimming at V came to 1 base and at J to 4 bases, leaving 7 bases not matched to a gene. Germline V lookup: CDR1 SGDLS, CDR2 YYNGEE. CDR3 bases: TGTGCCAGCAGCGTAAGTCCGGGGGGGGTGTACGAGCAGTACTTC. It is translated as CASSVSPGGVYEQYF.

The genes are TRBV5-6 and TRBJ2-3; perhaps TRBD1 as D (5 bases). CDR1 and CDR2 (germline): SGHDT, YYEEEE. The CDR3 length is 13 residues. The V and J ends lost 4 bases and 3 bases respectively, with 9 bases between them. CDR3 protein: CASSPQGTDTQYF. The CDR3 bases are TGTGCCAGCAGCCCGCAGGGAACAGATACGCAGTATTTT.

For the CDR3, the DNA is TGTGCCAGCAGTGAAGCGGGGGGAAGGGGTGAGACCCAGTACTTC. Translating it yields CASSEAGGRGETQYF. The chain couples TRBV2 to TRBJ2-5, with TRBD2 as a possible D gene (6 bases). V gave up 0 bases and J gave up 5 bases, with 13 bases separating them. Germline assignment: CDR1 SNHLY and CDR2 FYNNEI. The CDR3 length is 15 residues.

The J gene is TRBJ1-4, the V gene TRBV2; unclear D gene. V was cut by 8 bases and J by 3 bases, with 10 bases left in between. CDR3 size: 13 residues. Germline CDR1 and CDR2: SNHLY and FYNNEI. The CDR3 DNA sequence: TGTGCCAGCGAAGGCGGTTCTAATGAAAAACTGTTTTTT. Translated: CASEGGSNEKLFF.

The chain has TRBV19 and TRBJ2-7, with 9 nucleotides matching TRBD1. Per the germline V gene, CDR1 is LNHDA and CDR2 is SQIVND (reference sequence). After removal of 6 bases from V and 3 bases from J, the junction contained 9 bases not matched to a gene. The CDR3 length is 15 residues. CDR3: CASSKQGAGFYEQYF. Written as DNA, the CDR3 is TGTGCCAGTAGCAAACAGGGGGCGGGCTTCTACGAGCAGTACTTC.

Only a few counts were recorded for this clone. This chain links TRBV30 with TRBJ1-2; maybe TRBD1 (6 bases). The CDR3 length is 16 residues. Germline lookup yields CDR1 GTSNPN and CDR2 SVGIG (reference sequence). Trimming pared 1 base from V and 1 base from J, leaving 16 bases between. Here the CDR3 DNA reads TGTGCCTGGAGTGAGTTGACGACAGGTCTTAACTATGGCTACACCTTC. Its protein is CAWSELTTGLNYGYTF.

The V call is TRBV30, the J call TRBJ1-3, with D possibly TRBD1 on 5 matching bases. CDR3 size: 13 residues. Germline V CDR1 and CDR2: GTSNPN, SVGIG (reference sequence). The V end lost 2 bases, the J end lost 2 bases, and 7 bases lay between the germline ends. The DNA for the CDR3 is TGTGCCTGGAGTTCAGGGCCTGGAAACACCATATATTTT. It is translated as CAWSSGPGNTIYF.